This TCR beta chain was retrieved from a study of T cell repertoires in cytomegalovirus infection. TCRdb used MiXCR to reprocess the reads, holding one entry per CDR3 protein. Of about 78,000 distinct CDR3 sequences in the sample, 35% to 45% were seen once. This clonotype has at least ten counts. The antigen is undetermined. CDR1 and CDR2 (germline): SGHVS, FQNEAQ. V gave up 5 bases and J gave up 6 bases, with 11 bases separating them. The CDR3 runs to 13 residues. The V gene is TRBV7-8, the J gene TRBJ1-5, with no clear D. This clonotype was obtained from a human donor in good health (CMV status not recorded). Some clones in this sample may be carry-over from other donors' samples. The sample here was CD8+ T cells from cultured PBMCs, taken from culture after CMV antigen stimulation. The CDR3 nucleotides read TGTGCCAGCAGCCCCACCTCCGGTCAGCCCCAGCATTTT. Its protein product is CASSPTSGQPQHF.